This entry is about one T cell receptor (beta chain). Per germline, CDR1 MDHEN and CDR2 SYDVKM. The CDR3 is 14 residues long. Unmatched junction bases numbered 5, after V lost 5 bases and J lost 6 bases. Generated by immunoSEQ multiplex PCR, the TCRdb table keeps only in-frame clones and is missing some. Of 130,000 or so clones in the sample, around four fifths were seen once. This sample is part of a study of radiation and T cells in renal cell carcinoma. Time point defined: baseline pretreatment blood. Treatment reported: 15 Gy SBRT to primary tumor, nephrectomy 4 weeks later. The J gene is TRBJ1-5, the V gene TRBV28; 9 bases map to TRBD1. The source of this sequence is a woman aged 50 to 60 with renal cell carcinoma. This specimen consisted of blood, obtained from a patient whose treatment included radiotherapy and nephrectomy. The CDR3 DNA follows: TGTGCCAGCAGTGCCGGGACAGGGAGTCAGCCCCAGCATTTT. Translating gives CASSAGTGSQPQHF.